The next 20 T cell receptor beta chains were all read from a single sample in a study of blood T cell repertoires in COVID-19. TCRdb's table, derived via immunoSEQ multiplex PCR, lists solely in-frame clones and lacks some. The sample carries some 150,000 clones, about 88% recorded once. Specimen: peripheral blood. Every receptor here comes from a human donor in a cohort sampled during active COVID-19.

The chain joins TRBV28 to TRBJ2-7; 11 bases map to TRBD1. After removal of 3 bases from V and 5 bases from J, the junction contained 3 bases not matched to a gene. Germline CDR1 reads MDHEN; CDR2 reads SYDVKM. This CDR3 is 14 amino acids long. The CDR3 DNA sequence: TGTGCCAGCAGTTTTACGGGACAGGGGGACGAGCAGTACTTC. Translated: CASSFTGQGDEQYF.

The chain is built from TRBV11-2 and TRBJ2-7; 10 bases agree with TRBD2. CDR3 length: 14 residues. CDR1 and CDR2 from the germline V gene are SGHAT and FQNNGV. The V segment lost 2 bases and the J segment 3 bases; nucleotides outside the gene matches: 1. The CDR3 loop reads CASSLLAGDYEQYF. The CDR3 DNA reads TGTGCCAGCAGCTTACTAGCGGGAGACTACGAGCAGTACTTC.

CDR3 bases: TGTGCCAGCAAATCCATCCATCCGGGGAGCACTGAAGCTTTCTTT. It translates to CASKSIHPGSTEAFF. The genes are TRBV28 and TRBJ1-1, with D uncertain. Trimming pared 7 bases from V and 4 bases from J, leaving 19 bases between. The CDR3 consists of 15 residues. The V gene's germline CDR1 is MDHEN and CDR2 SYDVKM. The variable domain in full, with the rest retrieved from reference TRBV28 and TRBJ1-1, is DVKVTQSSRYLVKRTGEKVFLECVQDMDHENMFWYRQDPGLGLRLIYFSYDVKMKEKGDIPEGYSVSREKKERFSLILESASTNQTSMYLCASKSIHPGSTEAFFGQGTRLTVV.

The V call is TRBV5-1, the J call TRBJ1-6; D may be TRBD1 (5 bases). The V end was cut by 4 bases, the J end by 14 bases, with 13 bases between. The germline V gene has CDR1 SGHRS and CDR2 YFSETQ. CDR3 size: 12 residues. CDR3 residues: CASSTADSALHF. DNA of the CDR3: TGCGCCAGCAGCACGGCTGACAGTGCCCTCCACTTT.

The V call is TRBV6-4, the J call TRBJ2-3; TRBD1 matches at 7 bases. This CDR3 is built from 14 residues. In germline, CDR1 is MRHNA, CDR2 SNTAGT. The V segment lost 4 bases and the J segment 3 bases; nucleotides outside the gene matches: 4. The CDR3 protein is CASSVRGRTDTQYF. CDR3 bases: TGTGCCAGCAGTGTAAGGGGGCGAACAGATACGCAGTATTTT.

The chain employs TRBV3-1 (or the pseudogene TRBV3-2) and TRBJ1-5, with no clear D. The V end lost 0 bases, the J end lost 0 bases, and 15 bases lay between the germline ends. The CDR3 contains 18 residues. Germline lookup yields CDR1 LGHDT and CDR2 YNNKEL (reference sequence). The CDR3 reads CASSQDFPDEYSNQPQHF. The CDR3, as DNA: TGTGCCAGCAGCCAAGATTTCCCAGATGAATATAGCAATCAGCCCCAGCATTTT.

V is TRBV28 and J is TRBJ1-5, with D possibly being TRBD1 (5 bases). Germline assignment: CDR1 MDHEN and CDR2 SYDVKM. Trimming removed 4 bases from V and 3 bases from J, with 7 bases in between. The CDR3 length is 13 residues. The CDR3 spells CASSWDYNQPQHF. CDR3 in DNA: TGTGCCAGCAGTTGGGACTACAATCAGCCCCAGCATTTT.

This sequence joins TRBV5-1 and TRBJ1-4; 7 bases are shared with TRBD1. V was clipped by 0 bases and J by 4 bases; unmatched bases: 6. CDR3 length: 16 residues. CDR1 is SGHRS and CDR2 is YFSETQ in the germline V gene. CDR3: CASSLGWTGLNEKLFF. The DNA of the CDR3 is TGCGCCAGCAGCTTGGGCTGGACAGGACTTAATGAAAAACTGTTTTTT.

This clone was recorded only once. This sequence joins TRBV4-1 and TRBJ1-5; the D gene is possibly TRBD1 (5 bases). The CDR3 contains 15 residues. The germline V gene encodes CDR1 MGHRA and CDR2 YSYEKL. V was trimmed by 5 bases and J by 6 bases, leaving 17 bases between them. CDR3 coding DNA: TGCGCCAGCAGCAAAACAGGTATTCAAAGTCAGCCCCAGCATTTT. It codes for CASSKTGIQSQPQHF.

This chain connects TRBV28 to TRBJ1-2; possibly TRBD1 for D (5 bases). The CDR3 has 16 residues. The germline V gene encodes CDR1 MDHEN and CDR2 SYDVKM. V was pared by 6 bases and J by 3 bases, with 20 bases between. The CDR3 nucleotides are TGTGCCAGCAGCCCTACCGGGACTTTGGGCGACTATGGCTACACCTTC. Translated, it gives CASSPTGTLGDYGYTF.

The chain links TRBV5-5 to TRBJ2-7; 11 bases fit TRBD1. CDR1 and CDR2 (germline): SGHKS, YYEKEE (reference sequence). The J segment lost 5 bases and the V segment lost 2 bases, leaving 3 bases of the junction unmatched. The CDR3 sequence is 14 residues long. The CDR3 bases are TGTGCCAGCAGCTTCGGGACAGGGGGTAACGAGCAGTACTTC. Translated, it gives CASSFGTGGNEQYF.

The genes are TRBV28 and TRBJ2-3; D is possibly TRBD2 (6 bases). CDR1 and CDR2 (germline): MDHEN, SYDVKM. V was cut by 2 bases and J by 7 bases, with 13 bases left in between. The CDR3 covers 14 residues. The CDR3 loop is CASSLNGRNYTQYF. DNA of the CDR3: TGTGCCAGCAGTTTAAACGGGAGAAACTATACGCAGTATTTT.

The V call is TRBV6-5, the J call TRBJ2-3, with TRBD1 identical over 9 bases. With 5 bases clipped from V and 3 bases from J, the junction kept 6 bases outside the gene matches. This CDR3 region has 15 residues. CDR1 is MNHEY and CDR2 is SVGAGI in the germline V gene. CDR3: CASSMGTGLTDTQYF. DNA for the CDR3: TGTGCCAGCAGTATGGGGACAGGGCTAACAGATACGCAGTATTTT.

The rearrangement joins TRBV4-2 to TRBJ2-7; 9 nucleotides agree with TRBD2. Looked up from germline, CDR1 is LGHNA and CDR2 is YNFKEQ. V dropped 2 bases and J dropped 0; count of bases not matched to a gene: 5. The CDR3 is 16 amino acids. The CDR3 sequence: CASSQNAAGGSYEQYF. The CDR3 DNA is TGTGCCAGCAGCCAAAACGCAGCGGGGGGCTCCTACGAGCAGTACTTC.

This chain links TRBV6-5 with TRBJ1-4; tentative D call: TRBD1 (6 bases). The CDR3 spans 14 residues. V lost 7 bases and J lost 5, with 14 bases in between. In germline, CDR1 is MNHEY, CDR2 SVGAGI. CDR3 in DNA: TGTGCCAGCACCAGAACAGGGAACAATGAAAAACTGTTTTTT. Translating it yields CASTRTGNNEKLFF.

The chain links TRBV5-1 to TRBJ1-1, with TRBD1 matching over 7 bases. After removal of 1 base from V and 8 bases from J, the junction contained 5 bases not matched to a gene. CDR1 SGHRS and CDR2 YFSETQ come from the germline V gene. This CDR3 region has 13 residues. The CDR3 region is CASSLTGVAEAFF. CDR3 DNA sequence: TGCGCCAGCAGCTTGACAGGGGTGGCCGAAGCTTTCTTT.

V gene TRBV7-9 combines with J gene TRBJ1-2; 7 bases are a match to TRBD1. CDR3 length equals 15 residues. From germline, CDR1 is SEHNR and CDR2 FQNEAQ (reference sequence). V trimming: 5 bases; J trimming: 4 bases; junction bases outside the gene matches: 10. CDR3 DNA: TGTGCCAGCAGCACCCGGGACAGCCAACTCTATGGCTACACCTTC. It is translated as CASSTRDSQLYGYTF.

V is TRBV2 and J is TRBJ2-7; 13 bases fit TRBD2. The CDR3 has 12 residues. The V segment lost 8 bases and the J segment 12 bases; nucleotides outside the gene matches: 7. CDR1 and CDR2 (germline): SNHLY, FYNNEI. The CDR3 reads CASGLAGVGGYF. The DNA for the CDR3 is TGTGCCAGCGGACTAGCGGGAGTTGGGGGGTACTTC.

V is TRBV28 and J is TRBJ2-1, with D possibly TRBD2 on 5 matching bases. V was pared by 3 bases and J by 5 bases, with 11 bases between. The CDR3 has 14 amino acids. CDR1 is MDHEN, CDR2 SYDVKM, per germline. This chain's CDR3 is CASSFGAVHNEQFF. The CDR3, as DNA: TGTGCCAGCAGTTTCGGAGCGGTCCACAATGAGCAGTTCTTC.

The chain couples TRBV19 to TRBJ1-3, with 9 nucleotides matching TRBD1. V shed 6 bases and J 2 bases; nucleotides not matched to a gene: 8. From germline, CDR1 is LNHDA and CDR2 SQIVND (reference sequence). This CDR3 spans 16 amino acids. In DNA form, the CDR3 reads TGTGCCAGTAGCCCATCACAGGGGGCAGCTGGAAACACCATATATTTT. It is translated as CASSPSQGAAGNTIYF.